This T cell receptor beta chain was recovered during a study of cytomegalovirus exposure and HLA in healthy donors. Study-level points and caveats: Cytomegalovirus association was listed for around 170 TCR beta chains. There were reportedly fewer N-insertions in an Asian-associated ancestry cluster than the roughly 670-donor mean, in a later analysis.

A remark on this clone: Its antigen is as yet unknown.

13 Jbeta primers and 60 Vbeta primers were used for the PCR. Here immunoSEQ multiplex PCR was the method, and the copy in TCRdb shows in-frame clones only, minus some. The table lists 200,000 or so clones, roughly 80% of them singletons. This CDR3 has 14 residues. Germline V gene sequence: CDR1 SGDLS, CDR2 YYNGEE. V shed 3 bases and J 5 bases; nucleotides not matched to a gene: 4. The sample consisted of PBMCs. The TCR sequence derives from a young man in good health and CMV-seronegative. The V gene is TRBV9, the J gene TRBJ2-1; 8 nucleotides line up with TRBD1. CDR3 region: CASSERGQDNEQFF. The CDR3 nucleotides read TGTGCCAGCAGCGAGAGGGGACAGGACAATGAGCAGTTCTTC.